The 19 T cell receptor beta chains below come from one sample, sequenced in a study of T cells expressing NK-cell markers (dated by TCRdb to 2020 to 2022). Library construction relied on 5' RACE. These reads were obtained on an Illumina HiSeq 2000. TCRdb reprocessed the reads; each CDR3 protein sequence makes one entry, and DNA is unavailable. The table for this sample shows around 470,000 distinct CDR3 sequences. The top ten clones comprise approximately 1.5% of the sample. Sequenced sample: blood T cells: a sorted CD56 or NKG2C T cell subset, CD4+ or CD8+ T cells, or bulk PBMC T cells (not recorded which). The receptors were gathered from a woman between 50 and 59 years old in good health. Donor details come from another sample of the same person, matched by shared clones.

CDR3: CASSLARPEGELFF. The gene calls are TRBV5-1 and TRBJ2-2. Looked up from germline, CDR1 is SGHRS and CDR2 is YFSETQ. The CDR3 is made up of 14 amino acids.

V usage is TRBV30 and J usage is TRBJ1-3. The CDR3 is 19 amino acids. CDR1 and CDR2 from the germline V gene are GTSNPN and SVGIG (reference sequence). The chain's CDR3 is CAWSGGLGGSTRVMDTIYF.

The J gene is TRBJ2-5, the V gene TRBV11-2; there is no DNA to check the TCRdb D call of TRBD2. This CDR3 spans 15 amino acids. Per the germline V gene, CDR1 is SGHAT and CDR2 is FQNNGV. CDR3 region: CASSPAGGQQETQYF.

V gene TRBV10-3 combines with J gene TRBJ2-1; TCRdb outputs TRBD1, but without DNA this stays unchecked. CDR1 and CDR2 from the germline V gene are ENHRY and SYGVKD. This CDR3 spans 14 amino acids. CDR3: CATTPPGVRDEQFF.

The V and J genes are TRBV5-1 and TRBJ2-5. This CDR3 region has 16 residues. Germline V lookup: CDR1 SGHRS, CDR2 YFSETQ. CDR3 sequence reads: CASSWGSLTNQESQYF.

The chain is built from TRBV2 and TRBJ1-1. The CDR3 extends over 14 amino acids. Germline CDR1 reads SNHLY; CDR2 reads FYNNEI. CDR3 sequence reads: CASSLAVANTEAFF.

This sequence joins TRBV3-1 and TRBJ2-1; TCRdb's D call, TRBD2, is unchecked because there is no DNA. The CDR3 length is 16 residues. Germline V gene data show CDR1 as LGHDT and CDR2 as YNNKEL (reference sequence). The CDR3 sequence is CASSRITGLFYNEQFF.

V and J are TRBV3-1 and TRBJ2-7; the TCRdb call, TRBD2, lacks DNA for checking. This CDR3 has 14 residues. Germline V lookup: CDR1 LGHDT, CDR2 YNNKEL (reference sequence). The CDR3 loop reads CASSLGLTPHEQYF.

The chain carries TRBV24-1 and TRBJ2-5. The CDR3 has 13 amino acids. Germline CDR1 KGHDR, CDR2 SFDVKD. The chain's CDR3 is CATSDPHAVAQYF.

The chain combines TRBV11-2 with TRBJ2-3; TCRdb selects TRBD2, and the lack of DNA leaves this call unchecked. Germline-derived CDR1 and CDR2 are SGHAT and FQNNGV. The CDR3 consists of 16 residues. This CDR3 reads CASSPGTSGGTDTQYF. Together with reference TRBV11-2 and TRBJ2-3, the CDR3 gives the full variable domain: EAGVAQSPRYKIIEKRQSVAFWCNPISGHATLYWYQQILGQGPKLLIQFQNNGVVDDSQLPKDRFSAERLKGVDSTLKIQPAKLEDSAVYLCASSPGTSGGTDTQYFGPGTRLTVL.

This chain's CDR3 is CASSLVKGRAGELFF. The chain is built from TRBV11-2 and TRBJ2-2; TCRdb reports TRBD1, a call that lacks DNA to check it against. Germline V CDR1 and CDR2: SGHAT, FQNNGV. This CDR3 has 15 residues. Full variable domain (rest looked up from reference TRBV11-2 and TRBJ2-2): EAGVAQSPRYKIIEKRQSVAFWCNPISGHATLYWYQQILGQGPKLLIQFQNNGVVDDSQLPKDRFSAERLKGVDSTLKIQPAKLEDSAVYLCASSLVKGRAGELFFGEGSRLTVL.

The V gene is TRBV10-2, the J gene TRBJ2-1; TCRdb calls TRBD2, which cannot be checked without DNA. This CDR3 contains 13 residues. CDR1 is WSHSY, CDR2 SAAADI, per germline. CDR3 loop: CASVLAGGDEQFF.

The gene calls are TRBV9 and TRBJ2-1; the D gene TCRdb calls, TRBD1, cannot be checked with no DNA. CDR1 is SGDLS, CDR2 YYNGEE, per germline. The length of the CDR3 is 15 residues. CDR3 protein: CASSGPGQVGLEQFF.

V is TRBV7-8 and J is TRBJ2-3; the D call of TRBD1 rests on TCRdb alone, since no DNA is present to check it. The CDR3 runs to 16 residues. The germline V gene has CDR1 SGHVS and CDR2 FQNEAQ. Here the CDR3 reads CASSPRRGGSTDTQYF.

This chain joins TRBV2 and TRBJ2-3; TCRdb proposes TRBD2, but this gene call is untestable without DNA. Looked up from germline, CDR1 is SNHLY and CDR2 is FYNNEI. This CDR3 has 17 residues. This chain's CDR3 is CASRRDYNPASTDTQYF.

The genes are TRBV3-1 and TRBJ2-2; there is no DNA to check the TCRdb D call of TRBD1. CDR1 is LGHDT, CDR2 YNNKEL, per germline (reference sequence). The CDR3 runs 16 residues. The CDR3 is CASSQGRGVGTGELFF.

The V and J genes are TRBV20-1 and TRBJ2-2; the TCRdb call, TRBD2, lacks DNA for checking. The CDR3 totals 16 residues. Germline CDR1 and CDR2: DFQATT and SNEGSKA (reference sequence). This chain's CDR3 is CSATKGLRGDTGELFF.

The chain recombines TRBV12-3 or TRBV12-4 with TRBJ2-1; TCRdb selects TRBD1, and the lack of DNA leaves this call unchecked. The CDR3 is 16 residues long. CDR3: CASSQGTGVGYNEQFF.

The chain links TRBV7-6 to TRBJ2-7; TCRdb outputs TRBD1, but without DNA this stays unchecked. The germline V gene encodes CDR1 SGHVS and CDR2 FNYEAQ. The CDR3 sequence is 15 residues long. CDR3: CASSLEDRPSYEQYF.